The clone carrying this T cell receptor (beta chain) was found a few times. Its antigen remains unknown. Germline assignment: CDR1 SNHLY and CDR2 FYNNEI. The CDR3 is made up of 14 amino acids. V was clipped by 7 bases and J by 0 bases, with 10 bases between them. PCR amplification relied on 60 Vbeta primers (plus 13 Jbeta primers). Assay used: immunoSEQ multiplex PCR; TCRdb lists only in-frame clones, some missing. The sample yields around 90,000 clones, nearly 80% seen once. The sample originates from a study of cytomegalovirus exposure and HLA in healthy donors. Study findings and constraints: It emerged from a later analysis that several of the most significant clusters appeared to be linked to common viral pathogens. Most CMV-associated TCR beta chains were later found to appear HLA-restricted. In a later analysis, TCR association rates varied by HLA locus: DRB1 most, HLA-C fewest. Available immune exposure information covered CMV serostatus only.

The receptor comes from a woman aged 40 to 55 in good health and CMV-seronegative. The genes are TRBV2 and TRBJ1-5; the D gene is possibly TRBD1 (5 bases). The sequenced sample consisted of PBMCs. The CDR3 region has the DNA TGTGCCAGCACCCGGGACTATAGCAATCAGCCCCAGCATTTT. As protein: CASTRDYSNQPQHF.